The present T cell receptor beta chain was sequenced within a study of blood T cell repertoires in COVID-19. Overall study context: Samples representing acute and convalescent COVID-19 were sourced from the United States, Italy and Spain. T cells, B-cell-depleted T cells, or PBMCs supplied cDNA or gDNA.

TCRdb's copy holds only in-frame clones and misses some; the assay was immunoSEQ multiplex PCR. The sample has about 160,000 clones; about 83% are singletons. Unmatched junction bases numbered 2, after V lost 5 bases and J lost 4 bases. The CDR3 length is 13 residues. Per the germline V gene, CDR1 is SGHNT and CDR2 is YENEEA. This clonotype was sampled from a woman over 75 with acute or convalescent COVID-19. Sequenced material: peripheral blood. The rearrangement uses TRBV11-3 and TRBJ1-1, with 9 bases that match TRBD1. CDR3 DNA sequence: TGTGCCAGCAGCCAGACAGGGGGCACTGAAGCTTTCTTT. It is translated as CASSQTGGTEAFF.